This T cell receptor beta chain was identified in a study of blood T cell repertoires in COVID-19. Clones were sequenced by immunoSEQ multiplex PCR, and TCRdb holds only the in-frame ones, with some missing. The sample yields around 78,000 clones, about 87% seen once. V gave up 4 bases and J gave up 3 bases; unmatched junction bases: 3. Germline-derived CDR1 and CDR2 are MDHEN and SYDVKM. CDR3 length: 15 residues. The chain uses TRBV28 and TRBJ1-4; 9 bases fit TRBD1. This receptor was obtained from a man over 45 with active COVID-19. The specimen sequenced was peripheral blood. The CDR3 DNA reads TGTGCCAGCAGTTCACAGGGGGCGCCTAATGAAAAACTGTTTTTT. This sequence encodes CASSSQGAPNEKLFF.